The clone carrying this T cell receptor (beta chain) appeared a single time. Some clones are missing from TCRdb's copy, which holds only in-frame ones; the method was immunoSEQ multiplex PCR. The sample shows around 160,000 clones, about 85% of them seen only once. This specimen belongs to a study of blood T cell repertoires in COVID-19. Study-level background: Both acute and convalescent COVID-19 samples were obtained from the United States, Italy and Spain.

V was clipped by 4 bases and J by 2 bases, with 14 bases between them. Germline CDR1 GTSNPN, CDR2 SVGIG (reference sequence). The CDR3 is made up of 14 amino acids. The TCR sequence derives from a human donor in a cohort sampled during active COVID-19. The chain recombines TRBV30 with TRBJ1-2; D call uncertain. Sample: peripheral blood. The CDR3 spells CAWTKTPLNYGYTF. The CDR3 coding sequence is TGTGCCTGGACCAAGACACCTTTAAACTATGGCTACACCTTC.